The 32 T cell receptor beta chains reported below all come from one sample, sequenced in a study of monozygotic twins with cystic fibrosis. Method: immunoSEQ multiplex PCR; TCRdb's copy keeps in-frame clones and lacks some. The data show 14,000 or so clones, around 91% seen once. The sample was blood. Receptor source: a boy between 10 and 17 years old with cystic fibrosis.

The chain combines TRBV5-1 with TRBJ2-3; possible D gene TRBD1, 5 bases. The CDR3 has 13 residues. Deletions cut 0 bases from V and 5 bases from J, with 7 bases between. Germline V gene data show CDR1 as SGHRS and CDR2 as YFSETQ. CDR3 amino acids: CASSLAGRDTQYF. CDR3 nucleotide sequence: TGCGCCAGCAGCTTGGCAGGGCGAGATACGCAGTATTTT. The variable domain in full, completed from reference TRBV5-1 and TRBJ2-3, reads KAGVTQTPRYLIKTRGQQVTLSCSPISGHRSVSWYQQTPGQGLQFLFEYFSETQRNKGNFPGRFSGRQFSNSRSEMNVSTLELGDSALYLCASSLAGRDTQYFGPGTRLTVL.

This chain uses TRBV29-1 with TRBJ1-2, with no clear D. V was shortened by 6 bases and J by 1 base, with 18 bases between the two germline ends. Germline assignment: CDR1 SQVTM and CDR2 ANQGSEA. The CDR3 consists of 15 residues. As DNA, the CDR3 is TGCAGCGTAAGGACGGAGGAAGAAATTAACTATGGCTACACCTTC. Protein sequence: CSVRTEEEINYGYTF.

In DNA, the CDR3 is TGCAGCGTTGCGGGGAGCTCCTACAATGAGCAGTTCTTC. Protein product: CSVAGSSYNEQFF. The chain combines TRBV29-1 with TRBJ2-1, with D possibly TRBD2 on 5 matching bases. This CDR3 has 13 amino acids. CDR1 is SQVTM and CDR2 is ANQGSEA in the germline V gene. The germline V and J ends were trimmed by 4 bases and 0 bases, with 7 bases remaining between them.

The rearrangement joins TRBV10-3 to TRBJ1-4, with 8 bases identical to TRBD1. Germline values: CDR1 ENHRY, CDR2 SYGVKD. The CDR3 runs to 13 residues. The V gene end was trimmed by 9 bases and the J gene end by 3 bases; junction bases not matched to a gene: 3. The CDR3 loop reads CAMTGDPNEKLFF. CDR3 coding DNA: TGTGCCATGACAGGGGATCCTAATGAAAAACTGTTTTTT.

V gene TRBV6-1 combines with J gene TRBJ1-5, with unresolved D. The V gene lost 2 bases and the J gene lost 0 bases, with 8 bases spanning the gap. Per the germline V gene, CDR1 is MNHNS and CDR2 is SASEGT. The CDR3 sequence is 15 residues long. CDR3 DNA: TGTGCCAGCAGTGAATCGAGGTATAGCAATCAGCCCCAGCATTTT. Protein sequence: CASSESRYSNQPQHF.

The V gene is TRBV4-1, the J gene TRBJ2-4; 12 nucleotides line up with TRBD1. Unmatched junction bases numbered 7, after V lost 2 bases and J lost 2 bases. CDR3 length: 18 amino acids. Germline V gives CDR1 MGHRA, CDR2 YSYEKL. The CDR3 protein is CASSQPGTGGASKNIQYF. The CDR3 nucleotides read TGCGCCAGCAGCCAACCTGGGACAGGGGGCGCTTCCAAAAACATTCAGTACTTC.

The CDR3 DNA is TGCGCCAGCAGCCATCTCAAGACAGGGCAGTACGAGCAGTACTTC. Translation: CASSHLKTGQYEQYF. The chain couples TRBV4-1 to TRBJ2-7; 7 nucleotides match TRBD1. Germline V gene sequence: CDR1 MGHRA, CDR2 YSYEKL. The CDR3 loop spans 15 amino acids. The J segment lost 4 bases and the V segment lost 3 bases, leaving 9 bases of the junction unmatched.

In its sample, this clone was seen once. The V call is TRBV5-1, the J call TRBJ2-5; D unclear. Trimming took 3 bases from V and 2 from J, leaving 8 bases between them. The CDR3 is 13 residues long. Germline V CDR1 and CDR2: SGHRS, YFSETQ. The CDR3 region is CASSSDGQETQYF. The DNA of the CDR3 is TGCGCCAGCAGCTCAGACGGACAAGAGACCCAGTACTTC.

This sequence joins TRBV28 and TRBJ2-2; no firm D call. Trimming left V 6 bases short and J 0 bases short, with 5 bases between. This CDR3 comprises 13 residues. Germline V gene data show CDR1 as MDHEN and CDR2 as SYDVKM. The CDR3 loop reads CASRKANTGELFF. The CDR3 coding sequence is TGTGCCAGCAGAAAAGCGAACACCGGGGAGCTGTTTTTT.

The sample holds one count of this clone. V is TRBV19 and J is TRBJ2-3; D might be TRBD2 (6 bases). With 4 bases removed from V and 2 bases from J, the gap between germline ends came to 22 bases. This CDR3 contains 18 residues. Germline assignment: CDR1 LNHDA and CDR2 SQIVND (reference sequence). The CDR3 DNA sequence: TGTGCCAGTAGTACGTTCCCGGGACTCCAGAAAAACACAGATACGCAGTATTTT. This encodes CASSTFPGLQKNTDTQYF.

Here the CDR3 DNA reads TGTGCCAGCAGCGGGGACGGACACTTCTATGGCTACACCTTC. Its translation is CASSGDGHFYGYTF. The V and J genes are TRBV27 and TRBJ1-2; the D gene is possibly TRBD1 (5 bases). Germline values: CDR1 MNHEY, CDR2 SMNVEV (reference sequence). V was trimmed by 6 bases and J by 4 bases, leaving 15 bases between them. CDR3 length equals 14 residues.

The V call is TRBV19, the J call TRBJ2-1; 10 positions match TRBD2. The CDR3 runs to 15 residues. The germline gives CDR1 LNHDA, CDR2 SQIVND (reference sequence). The V segment lost 1 base and the J segment 9 bases; nucleotides outside the gene matches: 6. The CDR3 loop reads CASSIVSGRSLEQFF. As DNA, the CDR3 is TGTGCCAGTAGTATAGTTAGCGGGAGGTCGCTTGAGCAGTTCTTC.

This chain's CDR3 is CASSPQGQGHDTGELFF. CDR3 DNA: TGTGCCAGCAGTCCTCAGGGACAGGGCCATGACACCGGGGAGCTGTTTTTT. The chain recombines TRBV2 with TRBJ2-2, with 9 bases aligning to TRBD1. Germline V gene data show CDR1 as SNHLY and CDR2 as FYNNEI. Trimming took 5 bases from V and 3 from J; bases not matched to a gene: 10. CDR3 size: 17 residues.

The V and J genes are TRBV28 and TRBJ2-7; 11 bases map to TRBD1. CDR1 is MDHEN and CDR2 is SYDVKM in the germline V gene. CDR3 size: 14 residues. V trimming: 3 bases; J trimming: 2 bases; junction bases outside the gene matches: 0. The CDR3 loop reads CASSLGQGAYEQYF. In nucleotides, the CDR3 is TGTGCCAGCAGTTTGGGACAGGGGGCCTACGAGCAGTACTTC.

The chain combines TRBV29-1 with TRBJ1-1; D is possibly TRBD1 (5 bases). Trimming cost V 7 bases and J 0 bases, with 9 bases left between them. The CDR3 has 12 amino acids. Germline loops: CDR1 SQVTM, CDR2 ANQGSEA. DNA for the CDR3: TGCAGCGCGGGGGGAATGAACACTGAAGCTTTCTTT. Encoded protein: CSAGGMNTEAFF. The variable domain in full, completed from reference TRBV29-1 and TRBJ1-1, reads SAVISQKPSRDICQRGTSLTIQCQVDSQVTMMFWYRQQPGQSLTLIATANQGSEATYESGFVIDKFPISRPNLTFSTLTVSNMSPEDSSIYLCSAGGMNTEAFFGQGTRLTVV.

The rearrangement uses TRBV27 and TRBJ2-3, with 11 bases lining up with TRBD2. The germline gives CDR1 MNHEY, CDR2 SMNVEV (reference sequence). The J segment lost 4 bases and the V segment lost 6 bases, leaving 21 bases of the junction unmatched. The CDR3 sequence is 20 residues long. CDR3 DNA: TGTGCCAGCAGACCCTCATCTCTAGCGGGGGGACCCAACGGGCCAGATACGCAGTATTTT. As protein: CASRPSSLAGGPNGPDTQYF.

V and J are TRBV27 and TRBJ1-5; the D gene is possibly TRBD1 (6 bases). The CDR3 length is 15 residues. V lost 2 bases, J lost 8 bases, and 16 bases lay in between. Germline assignment: CDR1 MNHEY and CDR2 SMNVEV (reference sequence). CDR3: CASSLMTGKGEPQHF. The CDR3 DNA is TGTGCCAGCAGTTTAATGACAGGAAAAGGGGAGCCCCAGCATTTT.

This chain links TRBV4-1 with TRBJ2-7, with 10 bases lining up with TRBD2. Germline CDR1 is MGHRA and CDR2 is YSYEKL. Trimming removed 4 bases from V and 7 bases from J; junction bases left unmatched: 10. The CDR3 contains 15 residues. The CDR3 reads CASSLLAGERKEQYF. The CDR3 DNA follows: TGCGCCAGCAGCCTCCTAGCGGGAGAGCGTAAAGAGCAGTACTTC.

The chain couples TRBV28 to TRBJ2-1; 10 positions match TRBD2. Germline trimming cut 5 bases from V and 5 bases from J; bases unmatched to any gene: 6. Germline lookup yields CDR1 MDHEN and CDR2 SYDVKM. This CDR3 has 15 residues. CDR3 nucleotide sequence: TGTGCCAGCAGTCGGACTAGCGGAGACAACAATGAGCAGTTCTTC. Residues: CASSRTSGDNNEQFF.

J is TRBJ1-4 and V is TRBV7-9, with D unclear. Germline lookup yields CDR1 SEHNR and CDR2 FQNEAQ (reference sequence). The CDR3 extends over 15 amino acids. Trimming pared 5 bases from V and 1 base from J, leaving 11 bases between. The CDR3 spells CASSLPTGTNEKLFF. Written as DNA, the CDR3 is TGTGCCAGCAGCCTTCCCACGGGAACTAATGAAAAACTGTTTTTT.

The J gene is TRBJ1-2, the V gene TRBV28; TRBD1 matches at 9 bases. The J segment lost 5 bases and the V segment lost 5 bases, leaving 9 bases of the junction unmatched. There are 15 residues in the CDR3. Looked up from germline, CDR1 is MDHEN and CDR2 is SYDVKM. The CDR3 DNA reads as TGTGCCAGCAGTAGGGGGACAGGGAGAGTTTATGGCTACACCTTC. This sequence encodes CASSRGTGRVYGYTF.

The table lists this clone with a few counts. The chain combines TRBV18 with TRBJ2-7; D is perhaps TRBD2 (6 bases). V lost 1 base and J 0 bases, leaving 10 bases between the germline ends. The germline CDR1 and CDR2 sequences are KGHSH and LQKENI. The CDR3 has 15 amino acids. This CDR3 is CASSPQGGVSYEQYF. The DNA of the CDR3 is TGTGCCAGCTCACCACAGGGCGGGGTCTCCTACGAGCAGTACTTC.

This clone was seen only once. The chain recombines TRBV6-1 with TRBJ2-5, with D perhaps matching TRBD1 or TRBD2 (6 bases each). Trimming took 11 bases from V and 5 from J, leaving 18 bases between them. The CDR3 covers 13 residues. The V gene's germline CDR1 is MNHNS and CDR2 SASEGT. CDR3 sequence (DNA): TGTGCCTCCCAGGTCGGGGGCTGGGAGACCCAGTACTTC. Translating it yields CASQVGGWETQYF.

This chain connects TRBV4-2 to TRBJ1-5; no reliable D call. CDR1 and CDR2 (germline): LGHNA, YNFKEQ. The CDR3 is 14 amino acids. The germline V and J ends were trimmed by 1 base and 1 base, with 5 bases remaining between them. This CDR3 is CASSQVGSNQPQHF. The CDR3 DNA is TGTGCCAGCAGCCAAGTGGGGAGCAATCAGCCCCAGCATTTT.

The genes are TRBV2 and TRBJ1-2; D gene ambiguous. V was cut by 1 base and J by 4 bases, with 4 bases left in between. Germline V gene data show CDR1 as SNHLY and CDR2 as FYNNEI. This CDR3 contains 12 residues. CDR3 loop: CASSEDSYGYTF. CDR3 DNA: TGTGCCAGCAGTGAAGATAGCTATGGCTACACCTTC.

The sample holds a few counts of this clone. The rearrangement links TRBV4-1 to TRBJ1-1, with 9 bases fitting TRBD1. The CDR3 loop spans 15 amino acids. J was trimmed by 5 bases and V by 3 bases; bases with no gene match: 7. Germline V CDR1 and CDR2: MGHRA, YSYEKL. The CDR3 sequence is CASSHDRGVGTEAFF. Written as DNA, the CDR3 is TGCGCCAGCAGCCATGACAGGGGGGTAGGGACTGAAGCTTTCTTT.

DNA for the CDR3: TGCGCCAGCAGCTTGCAGGGAATAAGCACAGATACGCAGTATTTT. Translating it yields CASSLQGISTDTQYF. V and J are TRBV5-1 and TRBJ2-3; a weak D match, TRBD1 (5 bases). The V gene lost 1 base and the J gene lost 0 bases, with 9 bases spanning the gap. Germline CDR1 and CDR2: SGHRS and YFSETQ. CDR3 length: 15 amino acids.

This rearrangement joins TRBV5-6 to TRBJ2-7, with D uncertain. Trimming cost V 0 bases and J 2 bases, with 9 bases left between them. This CDR3 is 14 amino acids long. The germline V gene has CDR1 SGHDT and CDR2 YYEEEE. The CDR3 DNA follows: TGTGCCAGCAGCTTGGCGGCCGTGGCCTACGAGCAGTACTTC. Translation gives CASSLAAVAYEQYF.

The V gene is TRBV5-5, the J gene TRBJ1-5; D might be TRBD1 (6 bases). The CDR3 covers 14 residues. CDR1 SGHKS and CDR2 YYEKEE come from the germline V gene (reference sequence). Between the trimmed V and J ends, which lost 4 bases and 4 bases, there was a span of 12 bases. The CDR3 sequence: CASSSGQSNQPQHF. CDR3 coding DNA: TGTGCCAGCAGCAGCGGACAGTCAAATCAGCCCCAGCATTTT.

V is TRBV9 and J is TRBJ1-5; 8 bases map to TRBD1. V lost 4 bases to trimming and J lost 3 bases; unmatched junction nucleotides: 6. Germline CDR1 and CDR2: SGDLS and YYNGEE. The CDR3 extends over 15 amino acids. CDR3 in DNA: TGTGCCAGCAGCTCAGGGGGCTCTAACAATCAGCCCCAGCATTTT. Translation: CASSSGGSNNQPQHF.

CDR3 in amino acids: CASSEPWQGRSETQYF. DNA for the CDR3: TGTGCCAGCAGTGAACCCTGGCAGGGTAGATCGGAGACCCAGTACTTC. The chain uses TRBV25-1 and TRBJ2-5; the D gene is possibly TRBD1 (5 bases). V lost 2 bases and J lost 5, with 18 bases in between. Germline V lookup: CDR1 MGHDK, CDR2 SYGVNS. The CDR3 sequence is 16 residues long. Together with reference TRBV25-1 and TRBJ2-5, the CDR3 gives the full variable domain: EADIYQTPRYLVIGTGKKITLECSQTMGHDKMYWYQQDPGMELHLIHYSYGVNSTEKGDLSSESTVSRIRTEHFPLTLESARPSHTSQYLCASSEPWQGRSETQYFGPGTRLLVL.

The count of this clone is one. J is TRBJ2-7 and V is TRBV5-1, with D perhaps matching TRBD1 or TRBD2 (6 bases each). The germline V gene encodes CDR1 SGHRS and CDR2 YFSETQ. Trimming took 4 bases from V and 0 from J, leaving 11 bases between them. CDR3 size: 14 residues. DNA of the CDR3: TGCGCCAGCAGCCCGGGGGCTGGCTCCTACGAGCAGTACTTC. It encodes CASSPGAGSYEQYF. The full variable domain, with the rest looked up from reference TRBV5-1 and TRBJ2-7, is KAGVTQTPRYLIKTRGQQVTLSCSPISGHRSVSWYQQTPGQGLQFLFEYFSETQRNKGNFPGRFSGRQFSNSRSEMNVSTLELGDSALYLCASSPGAGSYEQYFGPGTRLTVT.